One sample yielded the 15 T cell receptor beta chains listed below, sequenced in a study of neurological immune-mediated disorders. Each CDR3 protein is one row after TCRdb ran MiXCR on the 5' RACE reads. The table lists 59,000 or so distinct CDR3 sequences, 10% to 15% of them singletons. What was sequenced was PBMCs. These receptors originate from a woman in her sixties with HTLV-1-associated myelopathy (HAM/TSP).

This clonotype was observed at least ten times. V and J are TRBV4-2 and TRBJ2-1, with no clear D. There are 16 residues in the CDR3. Per germline, CDR1 LGHNA and CDR2 YNFKEQ. Between the trimmed V and J ends, which lost 0 bases and 0 bases, there was a span of 9 bases. In DNA, the CDR3 is TGTGCCAGCAGCCAAGATCCGACACGCTCCTACAATGAGCAGTTCTTC. Translated, it gives CASSQDPTRSYNEQFF.

This clonotype was detected many times. The chain recombines TRBV9 with TRBJ2-7; 11 nucleotides match TRBD2. CDR1 SGDLS and CDR2 YYNGEE come from the germline V gene. The CDR3 has 17 residues. The junction had 10 bases not matched to a gene; V was cut back by 0 bases and J by 5 bases. CDR3: CASSVGLAGGVLDEQYF. The CDR3 DNA reads as TGTGCCAGCAGCGTAGGTCTAGCGGGAGGAGTCCTCGACGAGCAGTACTTC.

Of note for this clonotype: A much larger clone sits a single nucleotide away, making a read error possible. Here the CDR3 reads CASSLIDYEQYF. The CDR3 nucleotides read TGTGCCAGCAGCTTGATCGACTACGAGCAGTACTTC. The chain couples TRBV5-6 to TRBJ2-7; no reliable D call. The V gene's germline CDR1 is SGHDT and CDR2 YYEEEE. The CDR3 is 12 residues long. The V and J ends lost 1 base and 3 bases respectively, with 5 bases between them. Full variable domain (outside the CDR3, taken from reference TRBV5-6 and TRBJ2-7): DAGVTQSPTHLIKTRGQQVTLRCSPKSGHDTVSWYQQALGQGPQFIFQYYEEEERQRGNFPDRFSGHQFPNYSSELNVNALLLGDSALYLCASSLIDYEQYFGPGTRLTVT.

This clonotype was seen repeatedly, ten times or more. This chain uses TRBV20-1 with TRBJ2-4, with TRBD2 matching 9 bases. Germline V gives CDR1 DFQATT, CDR2 SNEGSKA (reference sequence). The V gene end was trimmed by 7 bases and the J gene end by 4 bases; junction bases not matched to a gene: 11. CDR3 length equals 15 residues. CDR3 region: CSGVAGAPGKNIQYF. CDR3 DNA: TGCAGTGGGGTAGCGGGAGCCCCGGGTAAAAACATTCAGTACTTC.

This clonotype was recorded at least ten times. V usage is TRBV7-2 and J usage is TRBJ2-3; D gene ambiguous. CDR1 and CDR2 from the germline V gene are SGHTA and FQGNSA. CDR3 size: 14 residues. Trimming stripped 1 base from V and 3 bases from J, with 8 bases between. Written as DNA, the CDR3 is TGTGCCAGCAGCTTAGAGGGCCGAACAGATACGCAGTATTTT. It yields the protein CASSLEGRTDTQYF.

The rearrangement joins TRBV5-1 to TRBJ2-5; 9 bases agree with TRBD1. Germline trimming cut 5 bases from V and 2 bases from J; bases unmatched to any gene: 10. Germline loops: CDR1 SGHRS, CDR2 YFSETQ. The CDR3 contains 16 residues. The CDR3 sequence is CASSASTGGAQETQYF. The DNA for the CDR3 is TGCGCCAGCAGTGCCTCGACAGGGGGTGCTCAAGAGACCCAGTACTTC.

A note on this clonotype: The CDR3 ends on some other residue instead of the conserved phenylalanine or tryptophan, so this is likely a read error. The DNA is omitted, as the CDR3 cannot be located on it reliably, and the CDR3 follows TCRdb's listing. The chain has TRBV5-1 and TRBJ2-1; TRBD2 reflects the table's D call only, with no check against the DNA. Germline lookup yields CDR1 SGHRS and CDR2 YFSETQ. The CDR3 comprises 15 residues, both ends counted. The CDR3 loop is CASSSLAGGDNEKFY.

This clonotype came up many times. The rearrangement links TRBV5-1 to TRBJ2-1; D ambiguous. Germline lookup yields CDR1 SGHRS and CDR2 YFSETQ. V was clipped by 4 bases and J by 7 bases, with 18 bases between them. The CDR3 is made up of 15 amino acids. CDR3 in DNA: TGCGCCAGCAGCCCCGATCCGTCCGCTGGGAATGAGCAGTTCTTC. Residues: CASSPDPSAGNEQFF.

Turning to this clonotype: One junction end disagrees with the germline gene, perhaps due to a read error. The chain carries TRBV20-1 and TRBJ2-1; D possibly corresponds to TRBD1 (5 bases). The germline V gene has CDR1 DFQATT and CDR2 SNEGSKA (reference sequence). The CDR3 consists of 14 residues. For the CDR3, the DNA is TGCAGTGCTGACAGCCCAAGCTCCTACAGTGAGCAGTTCTTC. It yields the protein CSADSPSSYSEQFF.

On this clonotype: A much larger clone sits a single nucleotide away, making a read error possible. The chain combines TRBV12-3 or TRBV12-4 with TRBJ2-3; 8 nucleotides match TRBD1. This CDR3 has 15 amino acids. This CDR3 is CANSFRRGQGDTQYF. The CDR3 bases are TGTGCCAACAGTTTCCGCAGGGGGCAGGGGGATACGCAGTATTTT.

Many counts were recorded for this clonotype. V and J are TRBV12-3 or TRBV12-4 and TRBJ2-2, with D possibly being TRBD1 or TRBD2 (5 bases each). Trimming cost V 6 bases and J 0 bases, with 14 bases left between them. CDR3 length: 16 residues. Here the CDR3 reads CASSPGRLANTGELFF. The DNA for the CDR3 is TGTGCCAGCAGCCCGGGACGGCTAGCGAACACCGGGGAGCTGTTTTTT.

This clonotype was picked up many times. The chain combines TRBV20-1 with TRBJ1-5; D is uncertain. In germline, CDR1 is DFQATT, CDR2 SNEGSKA (reference sequence). V was cut by 0 bases and J by 4 bases, with 10 bases left in between. The CDR3 consists of 14 residues. The CDR3 bases are TGCAGTGCTAGAGAGGCCCCTGTGAATCAGCCCCAGCATTTT. As protein: CSAREAPVNQPQHF.

This clonotype was observed many times. At one boundary the junction diverges from the germline segment, which might be a read error. V gene TRBV10-3 combines with J gene TRBJ2-7; D unresolved. The length of the CDR3 is 10 residues. Germline CDR1 ENHRY, CDR2 SYGVKD. CDR3 in DNA: TGTGCCATCAGTGAGTCTCCAGACTGGTTC. Its translation is CAISESPDWF.

This clonotype was seen at least ten times. The J gene is TRBJ2-3, the V gene TRBV5-1, with D uncertain. Looked up from germline, CDR1 is SGHRS and CDR2 is YFSETQ. This CDR3 contains 14 residues. The V gene lost 0 bases and the J gene lost 6 bases, with 11 bases spanning the gap. DNA of the CDR3: TGCGCCAGCAGCTTGGCCAACCGGGTCGATACGCAGTATTTT. This gives the protein CASSLANRVDTQYF.

The chain links TRBV5-1 to TRBJ2-2, with D uncertain. Germline CDR1 SGHRS, CDR2 YFSETQ. The CDR3 runs to 15 residues. V lost 4 bases, J lost 4 bases, and 14 bases lay in between. The CDR3 protein is CASSPETAFTGELFF. In DNA, the CDR3 is TGCGCCAGCAGCCCAGAGACGGCATTCACCGGGGAGCTGTTTTTT.